This T cell receptor beta chain derives from a study of blood T cell repertoires in COVID-19. Overall study context: Donors in the United States, Italy and Spain gave samples during acute or convalescent COVID-19. In each case, the material was cDNA or gDNA derived from T cells, B-cell-depleted T cells, or PBMCs.

The CDR3 has 16 residues. The V gene's germline CDR1 is MDHEN and CDR2 SYDVKM. With 8 bases clipped from V and 0 bases from J, the junction kept 10 bases outside the gene matches. During the 2 weeks before they entered the study, exposed participants had met someone with a PCR-confirmed or clinician-diagnosed COVID-19 case. In the source study's methods: Reference gene primer amplification yielded estimated nucleated cell counts. The method was immunoSEQ multiplex PCR; TCRdb's version includes in-frame clones alone and lacks a portion of them. The V and J calls and the clone size are those of that table, but D and trimming were determined from the DNA. The sample shows about 280,000 clones, around 80% of them seen only once.

Sequences were obtained from PBMCs or T cells enriched from blood (not recorded which). This sequence originates from a man in his forties or fifties who had been exposed to COVID-19. The rearrangement links TRBV28 to TRBJ1-1; 9 nucleotides match TRBD1. The CDR3 nucleotides read TGTGCCAGCGCCCCAGGGACAGGGTCAGTGAACACTGAAGCTTTCTTT. Translated, it gives CASAPGTGSVNTEAFF.